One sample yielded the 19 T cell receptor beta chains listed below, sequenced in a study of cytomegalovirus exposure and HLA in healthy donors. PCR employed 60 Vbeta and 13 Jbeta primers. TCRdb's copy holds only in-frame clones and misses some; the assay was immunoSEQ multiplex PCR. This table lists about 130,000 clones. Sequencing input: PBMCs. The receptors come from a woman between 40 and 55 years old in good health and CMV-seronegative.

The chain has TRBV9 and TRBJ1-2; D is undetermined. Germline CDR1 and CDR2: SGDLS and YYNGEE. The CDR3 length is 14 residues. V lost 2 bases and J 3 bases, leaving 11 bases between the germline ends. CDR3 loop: CASSVVEGHYGYTF. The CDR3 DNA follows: TGTGCCAGCAGCGTCGTCGAGGGCCACTATGGCTACACCTTC.

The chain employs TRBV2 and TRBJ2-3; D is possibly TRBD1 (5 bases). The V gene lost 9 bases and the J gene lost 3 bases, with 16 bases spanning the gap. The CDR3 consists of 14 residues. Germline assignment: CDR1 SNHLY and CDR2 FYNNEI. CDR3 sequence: CASCLLRVTDTQYF. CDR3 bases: TGTGCCAGTTGTCTCCTCAGGGTTACAGATACGCAGTATTTT.

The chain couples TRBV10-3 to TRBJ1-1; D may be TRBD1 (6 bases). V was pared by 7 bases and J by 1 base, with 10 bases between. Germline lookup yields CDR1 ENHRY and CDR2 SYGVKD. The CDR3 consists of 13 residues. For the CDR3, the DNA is TGTGCCATCACCCGGACAGAGAACACTGAAGCTTTCTTT. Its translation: CAITRTENTEAFF.

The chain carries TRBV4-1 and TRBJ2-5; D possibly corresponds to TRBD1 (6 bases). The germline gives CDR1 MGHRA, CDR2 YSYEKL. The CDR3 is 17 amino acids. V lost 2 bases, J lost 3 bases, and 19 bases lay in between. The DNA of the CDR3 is TGCGCCAGCAGCCAACCGTCTCGGGACATAAATGAAGAGACCCAGTACTTC. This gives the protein CASSQPSRDINEETQYF.

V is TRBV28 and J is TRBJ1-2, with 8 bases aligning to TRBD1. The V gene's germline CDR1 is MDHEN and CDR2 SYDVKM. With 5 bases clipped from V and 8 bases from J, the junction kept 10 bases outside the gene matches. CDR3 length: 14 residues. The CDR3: CASSITDRGGGYTF. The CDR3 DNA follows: TGTGCCAGCAGTATAACCGACAGGGGAGGGGGCTACACCTTC.

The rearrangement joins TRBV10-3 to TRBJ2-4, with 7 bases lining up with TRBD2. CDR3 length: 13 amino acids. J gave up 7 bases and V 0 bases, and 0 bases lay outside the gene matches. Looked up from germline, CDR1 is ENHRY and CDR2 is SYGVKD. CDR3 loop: CAISESGGNIQYF. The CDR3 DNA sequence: TGTGCCATCAGTGAGTCGGGGGGGAACATTCAGTACTTC.

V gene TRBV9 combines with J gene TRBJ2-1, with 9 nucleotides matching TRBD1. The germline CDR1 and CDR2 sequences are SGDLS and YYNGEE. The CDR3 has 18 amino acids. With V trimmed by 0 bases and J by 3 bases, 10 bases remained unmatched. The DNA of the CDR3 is TGTGCCAGCAGCGTAGACTCCGGGACAGGGTCGGTCTACAATGAGCAGTTCTTC. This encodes CASSVDSGTGSVYNEQFF. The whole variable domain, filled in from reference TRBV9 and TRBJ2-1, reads DSGVTQTPKHLITATGQRVTLRCSPRSGDLSVYWYQQSLDQGLQFLIQYYNGEERAKGNILERFSAQQFPDLHSELNLSSLELGDSALYFCASSVDSGTGSVYNEQFFGPGTRLTVL.

CDR3 sequence reads: CASSLWEMNTGELFF. Here the CDR3 DNA reads TGCGCCAGCAGCTTGTGGGAGATGAACACCGGGGAGCTGTTTTTT. The chain has TRBV5-1 and TRBJ2-2; D is perhaps TRBD2 (5 bases). Germline V gene sequence: CDR1 SGHRS, CDR2 YFSETQ. The CDR3 loop spans 15 amino acids. V lost 1 base to trimming and J lost 1 base, with 8 bases between them.

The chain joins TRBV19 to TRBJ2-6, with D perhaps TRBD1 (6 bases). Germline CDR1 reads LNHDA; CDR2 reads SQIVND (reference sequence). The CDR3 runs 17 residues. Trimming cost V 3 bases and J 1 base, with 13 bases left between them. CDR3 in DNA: TGTGCCAGTAGTATGGGACAAATATCTTCTGGGGCCAACGTCCTGACTTTC. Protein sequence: CASSMGQISSGANVLTF.

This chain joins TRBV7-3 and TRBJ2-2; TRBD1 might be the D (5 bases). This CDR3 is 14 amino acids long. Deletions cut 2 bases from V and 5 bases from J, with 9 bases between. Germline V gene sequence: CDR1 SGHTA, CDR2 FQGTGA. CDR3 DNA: TGTGCCAGCAGCTTACTCGGACATACCGGGGAGCTGTTTTTT. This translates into CASSLLGHTGELFF. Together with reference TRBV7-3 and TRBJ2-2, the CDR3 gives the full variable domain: GAGVSQTPSNKVTEKGKYVELRCDPISGHTALYWYRQSLGQGPEFLIYFQGTGAADDSGLPNDRFFAVRPEGSVSTLKIQRTERGDSAVYLCASSLLGHTGELFFGEGSRLTVL.

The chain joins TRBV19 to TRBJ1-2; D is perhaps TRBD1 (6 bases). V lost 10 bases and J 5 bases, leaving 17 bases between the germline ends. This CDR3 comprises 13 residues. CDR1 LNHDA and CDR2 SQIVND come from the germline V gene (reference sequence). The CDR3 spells CATVPRQDYGYTF. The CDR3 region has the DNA TGTGCCACTGTCCCGCGACAGGATTATGGCTACACCTTC.

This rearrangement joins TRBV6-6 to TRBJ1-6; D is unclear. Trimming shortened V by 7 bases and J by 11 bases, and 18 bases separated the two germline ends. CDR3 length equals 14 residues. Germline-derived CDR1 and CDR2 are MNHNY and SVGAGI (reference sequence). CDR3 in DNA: TGTGCCAGCACCTTTTCACCCGAGGGCCCACCCCTCCACTTT. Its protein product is CASTFSPEGPPLHF.

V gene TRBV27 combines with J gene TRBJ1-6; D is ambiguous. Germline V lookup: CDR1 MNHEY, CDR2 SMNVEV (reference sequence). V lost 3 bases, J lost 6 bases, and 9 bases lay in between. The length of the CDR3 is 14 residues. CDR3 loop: CASSLWASNSPLHF. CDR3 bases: TGTGCCAGCAGTTTGTGGGCGAGTAATTCACCCCTCCACTTT.

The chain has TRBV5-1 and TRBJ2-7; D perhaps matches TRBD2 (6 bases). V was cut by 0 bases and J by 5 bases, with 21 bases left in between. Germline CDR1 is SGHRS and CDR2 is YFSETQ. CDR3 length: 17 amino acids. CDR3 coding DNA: TGCGCCAGCAGCTTGGTTACGTCAGGGAGGAAGATCAACGAGCAGTACGTC. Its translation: CASSLVTSGRKINEQYV.

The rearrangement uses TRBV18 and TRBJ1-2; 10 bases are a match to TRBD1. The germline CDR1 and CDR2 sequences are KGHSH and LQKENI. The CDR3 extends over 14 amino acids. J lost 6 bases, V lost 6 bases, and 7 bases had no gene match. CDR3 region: CASSQETGGDGYTF. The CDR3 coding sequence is TGTGCCAGCTCCCAAGAGACAGGGGGCGATGGCTACACCTTC.

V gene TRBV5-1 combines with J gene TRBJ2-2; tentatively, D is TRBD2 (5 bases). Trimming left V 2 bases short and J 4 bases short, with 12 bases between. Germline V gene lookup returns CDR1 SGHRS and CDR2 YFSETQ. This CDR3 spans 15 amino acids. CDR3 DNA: TGCGCCAGCAGCTTCAGAGGGATTACCACCGGGGAGCTGTTTTTT. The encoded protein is CASSFRGITTGELFF.

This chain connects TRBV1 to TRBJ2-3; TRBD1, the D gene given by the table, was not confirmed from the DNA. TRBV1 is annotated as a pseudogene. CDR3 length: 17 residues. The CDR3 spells CTSSQDRDIPITDTQYF. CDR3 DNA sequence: TGCACCAGCAGCCAAGATCGGGACATACCTATCACAGATACGCAGTATTTT.

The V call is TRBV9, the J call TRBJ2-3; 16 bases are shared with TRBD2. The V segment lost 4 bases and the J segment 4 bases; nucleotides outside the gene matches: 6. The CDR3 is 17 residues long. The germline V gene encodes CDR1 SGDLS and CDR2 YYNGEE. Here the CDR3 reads CASSPGLAGGQADTQYF. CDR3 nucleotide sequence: TGTGCCAGCAGCCCGGGACTAGCGGGGGGGCAAGCAGATACGCAGTATTTT.

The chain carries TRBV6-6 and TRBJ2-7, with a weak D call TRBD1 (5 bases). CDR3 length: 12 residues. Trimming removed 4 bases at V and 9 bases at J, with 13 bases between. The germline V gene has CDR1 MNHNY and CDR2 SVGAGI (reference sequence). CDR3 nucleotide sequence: TGTGCCAGCAGTTTCACAGGATACTGGCAGTACTTC. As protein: CASSFTGYWQYF.